Sequencing of this TCR beta chain was carried out in a study of cytomegalovirus exposure and HLA in healthy donors. The PCR ran on 60 Vbeta and 13 Jbeta primers. The protocol was immunoSEQ multiplex PCR, while the TCRdb copy is restricted to in-frame clones and leaves out a portion. The sample lists roughly 81,000 clones, 70% to 80% occurring once. Note on this clone: Its antigen remains unknown.

V lost 1 base and J lost 4; bases outside the gene matches: 2. The CDR3 loop spans 15 amino acids. Germline V gene sequence: CDR1 SGHTA, CDR2 FQGNSA. Study findings and constraints: A later analysis showed HLA-associated TCR beta chains outstripping equally common others in clonal expansion. An analysis done earlier found most TCR beta V segments productive about 87% or about 30% of the time. The authors later found most CMV-associated TCR beta chains appeared HLA-restricted.

The source is a man younger than 40 in good health and CMV-seronegative. This chain connects TRBV7-2 to TRBJ2-7; 12 bases align to TRBD2. Sequenced: PBMCs. This CDR3 is CASSLELAGGYEQYF. DNA of the CDR3: TGTGCCAGCAGCTTAGAACTAGCGGGAGGTTACGAGCAGTACTTC.